One sample yielded the 30 T cell receptor beta chains listed below, sequenced in a study of cytomegalovirus exposure and HLA in healthy donors. The PCR was carried out with 60 Vbeta primers and 13 Jbeta primers. Sequencing was performed with immunoSEQ multiplex PCR; in TCRdb, only in-frame clones are kept and a portion is missing. The sample gives approximately 160,000 clones, approximately 81% of which show up once; 0.38% is in the top ten. Input material: PBMCs. These receptors originate from a boy between 2 and 15 years old in good health and CMV-seronegative.

The rearrangement joins TRBV7-3 to TRBJ2-2; 10 bases map to TRBD2. This CDR3 has 18 residues. Germline V gene lookup returns CDR1 SGHTA and CDR2 FQGTGA. V lost 2 bases, J lost 4 bases, and 10 bases stayed unmatched. The CDR3 protein is CASSLASGRGGSTGELFF. The CDR3 nucleotides are TGTGCCAGCAGCTTAGCTAGCGGGAGAGGTGGTAGCACCGGGGAGCTGTTTTTT. Full variable domain (missing parts from reference TRBV7-3 and TRBJ2-2): GAGVSQTPSNKVTEKGKYVELRCDPISGHTALYWYRQSLGQGPEFLIYFQGTGAADDSGLPNDRFFAVRPEGSVSTLKIQRTERGDSAVYLCASSLASGRGGSTGELFFGEGSRLTVL.

The table lists this clone with a count of one. The chain uses TRBV4-1 and TRBJ2-1, with D possibly matching TRBD2 (5 bases). CDR1 is MGHRA, CDR2 YSYEKL, per germline. V was pared by 6 bases and J by 7 bases, with 16 bases between. The CDR3 loop spans 14 amino acids. The CDR3 nucleotides read TGCGCCAGCAGTACAAAGGGAGTTCGGAATGAGCAGTTCTTC. As protein: CASSTKGVRNEQFF.

The V gene is TRBV5-4, the J gene TRBJ2-7, with 11 nucleotides matching TRBD1. Per the germline V gene, CDR1 is SGHNT and CDR2 is YYREEE (reference sequence). Trimming cost V 3 bases and J 4 bases; bases outside gene matches: 6. CDR3 length: 15 amino acids. CDR3 nucleotide sequence: TGTGCCAGCAGCTACACCGGACAGGGGGCGTACGAGCAGTACTTC. Its translation: CASSYTGQGAYEQYF.

J is TRBJ2-3 and V is TRBV6-5; D gene uncertain. Looked up from germline, CDR1 is MNHEY and CDR2 is SVGAGI. This CDR3 has 12 amino acids. With 4 bases removed from V and 1 base from J, the gap between germline ends came to 3 bases. The CDR3 nucleotides are TGTGCCAGCAGTTCTGGCACAGATACGCAGTATTTT. This translates into CASSSGTDTQYF.

V and J are TRBV5-1 and TRBJ1-1, with TRBD1 as a possible D gene (6 bases). Germline V gene data show CDR1 as SGHRS and CDR2 as YFSETQ. This CDR3 is built from 13 residues. V shed 4 bases and J shed 5 bases, with 12 bases lying between them. The CDR3 nucleotides are TGCGCCAGCAGCCACAGGGATGGGACTGAAGCTTTCTTT. Amino acids: CASSHRDGTEAFF.

The chain uses TRBV6-5 and TRBJ1-2; D call uncertain. This CDR3 is built from 12 residues. V gave up 6 bases and J gave up 2 bases, with 7 bases separating them. Germline V gene sequence: CDR1 MNHEY, CDR2 SVGAGI. CDR3 amino acids: CASSALNYGYTF. CDR3 DNA sequence: TGTGCCAGCAGCGCCCTAAACTATGGCTACACCTTC.

The chain is built from TRBV11-2 and TRBJ1-1; TRBD1 agrees at 7 bases. CDR3 length: 14 amino acids. The germline CDR1 and CDR2 sequences are SGHAT and FQNNGV. The trim removed 4 bases at V and 4 bases at J, leaving 6 bases unmatched. The CDR3 region is CASSSTGPGTEAFF. The CDR3, as DNA: TGTGCCAGCAGCTCGACAGGGCCCGGCACTGAAGCTTTCTTT.

This rearrangement joins TRBV6-1 to TRBJ1-1; a possible D gene is TRBD1 (6 bases). The CDR3 is 15 residues long. The germline CDR1 and CDR2 sequences are MNHNS and SASEGT. Trimming removed 7 bases from V and 2 bases from J, with 17 bases in between. CDR3: CASNPTGIKNTEAFF. CDR3 in DNA: TGTGCCAGCAACCCTACAGGGATAAAAAACACTGAAGCTTTCTTT.

This clone came up a few times. The CDR3 is CASSLLSYEQYF. DNA for the CDR3: TGTGCCAGCAGTCTCCTCTCCTACGAGCAGTACTTC. V gene TRBV5-4 combines with J gene TRBJ2-7; D remains unclear. Trimming cost V 5 bases and J 0 bases, with 6 bases left between them. From germline, CDR1 is SGHNT and CDR2 YYREEE (reference sequence). CDR3 length equals 12 residues. Together with reference TRBV5-4 and TRBJ2-7, the CDR3 gives the full variable domain: ETGVTQSPTHLIKTRGQQVTLRCSSQSGHNTVSWYQQALGQGPQFIFQYYREEENGRGNFPPRFSGLQFPNYSSELNVNALELDDSALYLCASSLLSYEQYFGPGTRLTVT.

This clone appeared once. This sample also contains other DNA sequences that code for the same CDR3. The chain combines TRBV29-1 with TRBJ1-2; D is unresolved. V was shortened by 3 bases and J by 8 bases, with 16 bases between the two germline ends. Germline V CDR1 and CDR2: SQVTM, ANQGSEA. The CDR3 has 13 amino acids. This chain's CDR3 is CSVDPGGAWGYTF. Written as DNA, the CDR3 is TGCAGCGTTGATCCGGGTGGAGCTTGGGGCTACACCTTC.

The V and J genes are TRBV11-2 and TRBJ1-1, with D unresolved. CDR1 is SGHAT, CDR2 FQNNGV, per germline. CDR3 length: 14 residues. V was shortened by 4 bases and J by 4 bases, with 13 bases between the two germline ends. CDR3 sequence (DNA): TGTGCCAGCAGCTCGCGGGCAGGAAGCACTGAAGCTTTCTTT. It encodes CASSSRAGSTEAFF.

The J gene is TRBJ2-7, the V gene TRBV2, with D maybe TRBD2 (6 bases). Germline CDR1 and CDR2: SNHLY and FYNNEI. V was shortened by 8 bases and J by 1 base, with 12 bases between the two germline ends. This CDR3 contains 13 residues. In DNA, the CDR3 is TGTGCCAGCGGGCGGGACGGGTCCTACGAGCAGTACTTC. It is translated as CASGRDGSYEQYF.

V is TRBV2 and J is TRBJ1-4, with a tentative D call TRBD1 (5 bases). The CDR3 runs 14 residues. Trimming took 10 bases from V and 7 from J, leaving 19 bases between them. CDR1 and CDR2 (germline): SNHLY, FYNNEI. CDR3 nucleotides: TGTGCCACCCAGGGTTACACAGCAGGTGAAAAACTGTTTTTT. Translating gives CATQGYTAGEKLFF.

This clone was counted a few times. The chain recombines TRBV20-1 with TRBJ2-1; D not certain. The CDR3 covers 11 residues. From germline, CDR1 is DFQATT and CDR2 SNEGSKA (reference sequence). V lost 6 bases to trimming and J lost 9 bases, with 12 bases between them. For the CDR3, the DNA is TGCAGTGCGTATCTCAGTACTGAGCAGTTCTTC. Its protein is CSAYLSTEQFF.

CDR3 sequence (DNA): TGTGCCAGCAGCGTAGGGGCTAGCGGAGCTTCCTACGAGCAGTACTTC. The encoded protein is CASSVGASGASYEQYF. V gene TRBV9 combines with J gene TRBJ2-7, with 7 bases matching TRBD2. CDR1 SGDLS and CDR2 YYNGEE come from the germline V gene. The CDR3 contains 16 residues. Trimming at V came to 0 bases and at J to 1 base, leaving 7 bases not matched to a gene.

The chain has TRBV5-6 and TRBJ1-1, with D maybe TRBD1 (5 bases). This CDR3 contains 14 residues. Germline-derived CDR1 and CDR2 are SGHDT and YYEEEE. Trimming left V 0 bases short and J 11 bases short, with 17 bases between. The CDR3 sequence is CASSLGLQGLGAFF. The CDR3 region has the DNA TGTGCCAGCAGCTTGGGGTTGCAGGGATTGGGGGCTTTCTTT.

The V call is TRBV28, the J call TRBJ1-1; D not resolved. The CDR3 sequence is 15 residues long. Deletions cut 2 bases from V and 5 bases from J, with 15 bases between. Germline V gives CDR1 MDHEN, CDR2 SYDVKM. The CDR3 reads CASSLPHTSTTEAFF. In DNA, the CDR3 is TGTGCCAGCAGTTTACCCCACACCTCAACAACTGAAGCTTTCTTT.

The rearrangement joins TRBV7-9 to TRBJ1-1; the match to TRBD1 covers 8 bases. The CDR3 totals 15 residues. Trimming at V came to 7 bases and at J to 1 base, leaving 8 bases not matched to a gene. Germline V gene lookup returns CDR1 SEHNR and CDR2 FQNEAQ (reference sequence). The DNA for the CDR3 is TGTGCCAGCACCCCTGACAGGGGAGAGAACACTGAAGCTTTCTTT. As protein: CASTPDRGENTEAFF.

V usage is TRBV5-4 and J usage is TRBJ2-5, with D tentatively TRBD2 (6 bases). This CDR3 spans 15 amino acids. CDR1 SGHNT and CDR2 YYREEE come from the germline V gene (reference sequence). V was pared by 4 bases and J by 1 base, with 14 bases between. The CDR3 DNA reads as TGTGCCAGCAGCCCTGAGGGCGGGGCCCAAGAGACCCAGTACTTC. It encodes CASSPEGGAQETQYF.

The V gene is TRBV7-9, the J gene TRBJ1-2, with TRBD1 identical over 8 bases. The CDR3 spans 13 residues. Germline V CDR1 and CDR2: SEHNR, FQNEAQ (reference sequence). The trim removed 5 bases at V and 8 bases at J, leaving 7 bases unmatched. CDR3 region: CASSLGTGGGYTF. CDR3 bases: TGTGCCAGCAGCCTAGGGACAGGAGGCGGCTACACCTTC.

The CDR3 DNA reads as TGTGCCAGCAGTTTATTAGGGCCTAGCGGGACCTACGAGCAGTACTTC. Amino acid sequence: CASSLLGPSGTYEQYF. V gene TRBV28 combines with J gene TRBJ2-7; 9 bases agree with TRBD2. Germline CDR1 reads MDHEN; CDR2 reads SYDVKM. The J segment lost 2 bases and the V segment lost 1 base, leaving 6 bases of the junction unmatched. The CDR3 sequence is 16 residues long.

This clone was recorded a few times. The rearrangement links TRBV2 to TRBJ1-5; weak D call: TRBD1 (5 bases). V lost 6 bases and J lost 3, with 6 bases in between. The germline CDR1 and CDR2 sequences are SNHLY and FYNNEI. The CDR3 extends over 12 amino acids. The CDR3 DNA reads TGTGCCAGCAGGGACAACAATCAGCCCCAGCATTTT. It is translated as CASRDNNQPQHF.

The rearrangement joins TRBV12-5 to TRBJ2-7; D is undetermined. This CDR3 has 12 amino acids. The V and J ends lost 0 bases and 6 bases respectively, with 6 bases between them. Germline CDR1 is LGHNT and CDR2 is FRNRAP. CDR3 residues: CASGLVPREQYF. The CDR3 DNA follows: TGTGCTAGTGGTTTGGTACCGCGCGAGCAGTACTTC.

This clone was seen once. CDR3 DNA: TGTGCCAGCAGCTTTATATACAACGTGGATGGCTACACCTTC. This sequence encodes CASSFIYNVDGYTF. The chain couples TRBV5-4 to TRBJ1-2; D gene ambiguous. CDR1 and CDR2 from the germline V gene are SGHNT and YYREEE (reference sequence). Trimming removed 2 bases from V and 6 bases from J, with 14 bases in between. The CDR3 has 14 residues.

This clone has just a few counts. The chain recombines TRBV6-6 with TRBJ2-5; D call uncertain. The CDR3 extends over 12 amino acids. Germline lookup yields CDR1 MNHNY and CDR2 SVGAGI (reference sequence). V was cut by 0 bases and J by 5 bases, with 4 bases left in between. CDR3 amino acids: CASSYSRETQYF. CDR3 nucleotides: TGTGCCAGCAGTTACTCGAGGGAGACCCAGTACTTC.

CDR3 in DNA: TGTGCCAGCTCACCAGTGGTAGACAGGGGCTATGGCTACACCTTC. Protein sequence: CASSPVVDRGYGYTF. The J gene is TRBJ1-2, the V gene TRBV18; 8 nucleotides line up with TRBD1. The trim removed 2 bases at V and 4 bases at J, leaving 6 bases unmatched. The CDR3 has 15 amino acids. From germline, CDR1 is KGHSH and CDR2 LQKENI.

This chain connects TRBV5-1 to TRBJ2-7; the match to TRBD2 covers 7 bases. V lost 3 bases to trimming and J lost 2 bases; unmatched junction nucleotides: 8. This CDR3 is 15 amino acids long. Per germline, CDR1 SGHRS and CDR2 YFSETQ. CDR3 sequence reads: CASSSVASGTYEQYF. CDR3 nucleotides: TGCGCCAGCAGCTCAGTCGCTAGCGGAACCTACGAGCAGTACTTC.

V is TRBV5-4 and J is TRBJ2-1, with D hard to call. The V and J ends lost 2 bases and 6 bases respectively, with 9 bases between them. The CDR3 is 13 amino acids. CDR1 is SGHNT and CDR2 is YYREEE in the germline V gene (reference sequence). In DNA, the CDR3 is TGTGCCAGCAGCTTTGACACTCTCAATGAGCAGTTCTTC. Amino acids: CASSFDTLNEQFF.

The rearrangement joins TRBV25-1 to TRBJ2-1; 7 nucleotides line up with TRBD1. The germline gives CDR1 MGHDK, CDR2 SYGVNS. V was pared by 3 bases and J by 5 bases, with 16 bases of the junction left unmatched. CDR3 size: 18 residues. The CDR3 is CASSDLRTGADGNNEQFF. CDR3 in DNA: TGTGCCAGCAGTGACCTACGCACAGGGGCCGACGGAAACAATGAGCAGTTCTTC.

J is TRBJ1-1 and V is TRBV5-1; 7 bases match TRBD1. The germline V gene encodes CDR1 SGHRS and CDR2 YFSETQ. The CDR3 extends over 15 amino acids. V dropped 0 bases and J dropped 8; count of bases not matched to a gene: 10. CDR3 nucleotides: TGCGCCAGCAGCTTGGCCGTAGGGGGCGCGGAGGAAGCTTTCTTT. Translated: CASSLAVGGAEEAFF.